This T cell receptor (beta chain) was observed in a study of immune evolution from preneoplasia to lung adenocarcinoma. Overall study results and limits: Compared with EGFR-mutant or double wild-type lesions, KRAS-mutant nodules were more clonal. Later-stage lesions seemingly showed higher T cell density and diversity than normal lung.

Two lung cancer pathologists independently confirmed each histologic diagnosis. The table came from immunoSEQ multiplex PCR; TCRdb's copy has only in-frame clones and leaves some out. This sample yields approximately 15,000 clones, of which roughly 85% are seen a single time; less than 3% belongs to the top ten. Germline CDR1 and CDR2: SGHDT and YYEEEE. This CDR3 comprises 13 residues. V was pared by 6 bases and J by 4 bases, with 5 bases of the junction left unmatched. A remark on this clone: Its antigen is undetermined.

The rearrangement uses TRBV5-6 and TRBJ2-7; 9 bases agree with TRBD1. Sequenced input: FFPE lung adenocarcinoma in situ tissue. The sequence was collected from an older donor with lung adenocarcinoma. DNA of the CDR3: TGTGCCAGCATACGACAGGGGGAGTACGAGCAGTACTTC. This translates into CASIRQGEYEQYF. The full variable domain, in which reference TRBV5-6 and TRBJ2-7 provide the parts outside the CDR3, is DAGVTQSPTHLIKTRGQQVTLRCSPKSGHDTVSWYQQALGQGPQFIFQYYEEEERQRGNFPDRFSGHQFPNYSSELNVNALLLGDSALYLCASIRQGEYEQYFGPGTRLTVT.